This T cell receptor (beta chain) comes out of a study of identical twins. With regard to this clonotype: The antigen remains undetermined.

TCRdb reprocessed the 5' RACE reads with MiXCR, giving one entry per CDR3 protein. The sample lists around 250,000 distinct CDR3 sequences, about 7% seen once, with 3% to 4.5% in the top ten. Study-level results: The degree of excess twin sharing was weaker in beta out-of-frame sequences.

CDR3 length: 12 amino acids. Germline CDR1 reads DFQATT; CDR2 reads SNEGSKA (reference sequence). The germline V and J ends were trimmed by 3 bases and 3 bases, with 9 bases remaining between them. These data were likewise used in another study, on yellow fever vaccine responses in identical twins.

The receptor was isolated from a woman younger than 30 in good health. The chain joins TRBV20-1 to TRBJ2-7; D uncertain. The sequencing input was memory (CD45RO+) T cells sorted from blood. As DNA, the CDR3 is TGCAGTGCTAGGCAGGACCGCTACGAGCAGTACTTC. Its protein is CSARQDRYEQYF.